A single sample gave rise to the 5 T cell receptor beta chains below, sequenced in a study of somatic mutations in cytotoxic T cells in rheumatoid arthritis. This table comes from immunoSEQ multiplex PCR, and its TCRdb copy is limited to in-frame clones, with some not included. In the table there are some 40,000 clones, 84% of which are singletons. The sequencing input was CD8+ T cells sorted from blood. The receptors were sampled from a man in his forties in good health.

The gene calls are TRBV4-1 and TRBJ1-5; D is unclear. CDR1 MGHRA and CDR2 YSYEKL come from the germline V gene. V was trimmed by 1 base and J by 4 bases, leaving 8 bases between them. This CDR3 is 14 amino acids long. CDR3 loop: CASSQAGGNQPQHF. DNA of the CDR3: TGCGCCAGCAGCCAAGCGGGAGGAAATCAGCCCCAGCATTTT.

This sequence joins TRBV5-4 and TRBJ2-2; D is possibly TRBD2 (5 bases). The germline V and J ends were trimmed by 1 base and 1 base, with 5 bases remaining between them. The CDR3 extends over 14 amino acids. Looked up from germline, CDR1 is SGHNT and CDR2 is YYREEE (reference sequence). The CDR3 here is CASSLRGNTGELFF. The CDR3 DNA reads as TGTGCCAGCAGCTTGCGGGGGAACACCGGGGAGCTGTTTTTT.

The V and J genes are TRBV28 and TRBJ1-2, with 10 nucleotides matching TRBD1. The J segment lost 4 bases and the V segment lost 11 bases, leaving 10 bases of the junction unmatched. The CDR3 is 14 amino acids. Germline V lookup: CDR1 MDHEN, CDR2 SYDVKM. The CDR3 reads CAGSGTGATYGYTF. CDR3 bases: TGTGCCGGCTCCGGGACAGGGGCCACCTATGGCTACACCTTC.

This chain links TRBV5-1 with TRBJ2-7; maybe TRBD2 (6 bases). V lost 0 bases to trimming and J lost 7 bases, with 23 bases between them. In germline, CDR1 is SGHRS, CDR2 YFSETQ. This CDR3 has 17 residues. The CDR3 loop reads CASSLAGAGLSGGEQYF. DNA of the CDR3: TGCGCCAGCAGCTTGGCCGGAGCAGGTCTTAGTGGGGGGGAGCAGTACTTC. Supplemented by reference TRBV5-1 and TRBJ2-7, the full variable domain reads KAGVTQTPRYLIKTRGQQVTLSCSPISGHRSVSWYQQTPGQGLQFLFEYFSETQRNKGNFPGRFSGRQFSNSRSEMNVSTLELGDSALYLCASSLAGAGLSGGEQYFGPGTRLTVT.

The chain employs TRBV9 and TRBJ2-7; 7 bases are a match to TRBD2. The CDR3 has 15 residues. V dropped 0 bases and J dropped 0; count of bases not matched to a gene: 3. Germline values: CDR1 SGDLS, CDR2 YYNGEE. The CDR3 sequence: CASSVDGGSSYEQYF. CDR3 sequence (DNA): TGTGCCAGCAGCGTAGACGGGGGGAGCTCCTACGAGCAGTACTTC. Variable domain in full (rest from reference TRBV9 and TRBJ2-7): DSGVTQTPKHLITATGQRVTLRCSPRSGDLSVYWYQQSLDQGLQFLIQYYNGEERAKGNILERFSAQQFPDLHSELNLSSLELGDSALYFCASSVDGGSSYEQYFGPGTRLTVT.